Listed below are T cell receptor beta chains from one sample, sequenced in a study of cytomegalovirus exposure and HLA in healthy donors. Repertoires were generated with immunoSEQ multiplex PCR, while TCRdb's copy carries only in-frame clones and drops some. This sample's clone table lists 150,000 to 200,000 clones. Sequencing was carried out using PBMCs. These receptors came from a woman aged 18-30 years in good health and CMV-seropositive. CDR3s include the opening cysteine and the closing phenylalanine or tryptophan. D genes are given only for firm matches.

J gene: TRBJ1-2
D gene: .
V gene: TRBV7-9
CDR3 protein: CASSQGGTGSLNGYTF
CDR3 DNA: TGTGCCAGCAGCCAAGGGGGAACAGGGAGTTTAAATGGCTACACCTTC

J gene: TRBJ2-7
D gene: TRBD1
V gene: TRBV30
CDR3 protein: CAWRGPGTGFHEQYF
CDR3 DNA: TGTGCCTGGAGGGGCCCCGGGACAGGGTTCCACGAGCAGTACTTC

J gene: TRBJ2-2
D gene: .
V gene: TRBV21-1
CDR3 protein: CASSKVLAGETGELFF
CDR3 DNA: TGTGCCAGCAGCAAAGTTCTAGCGGGAGAAACCGGGGAGCTGTTTTTT

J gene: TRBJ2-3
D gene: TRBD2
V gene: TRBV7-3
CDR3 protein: CASSLGRRGGSTDTQYF
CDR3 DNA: TGTGCCAGCAGCTTAGGGCGGCGCGGGGGGAGCACAGATACGCAGTATTTT

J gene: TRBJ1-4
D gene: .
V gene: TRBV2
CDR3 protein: CASIAANEKLFF
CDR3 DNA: TGTGCCAGCATCGCAGCTAATGAAAAACTGTTTTTT

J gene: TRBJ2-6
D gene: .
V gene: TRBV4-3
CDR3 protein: CASSQDFGSGANVLTF
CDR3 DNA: TGCGCCAGCAGCCAAGATTTCGGCTCTGGGGCCAACGTCCTGACTTTC

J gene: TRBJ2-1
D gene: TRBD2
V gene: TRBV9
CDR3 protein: CASSVASGGPENEQFF
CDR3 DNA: TGTGCCAGCAGCGTAGCTAGCGGGGGGCCCGAGAATGAGCAGTTCTTC

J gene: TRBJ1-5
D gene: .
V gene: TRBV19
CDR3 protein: CASSIAGPQAGQPQHF
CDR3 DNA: TGTGCCAGTAGTATAGCGGGACCCCAGGCGGGGCAGCCCCAGCATTTT

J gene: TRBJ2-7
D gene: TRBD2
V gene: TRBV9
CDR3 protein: CASSGSSGDPSYEQYF
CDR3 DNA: TGTGCCAGCAGCGGGTCTAGCGGGGACCCTTCCTACGAGCAGTACTTC

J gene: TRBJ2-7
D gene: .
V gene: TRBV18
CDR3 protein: CASSPNQQRPYEQYF
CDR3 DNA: TGTGCCAGCTCACCTAATCAACAGAGACCTTACGAGCAGTACTTC

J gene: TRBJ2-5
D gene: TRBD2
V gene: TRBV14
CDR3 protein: CASSQGVQRGQETQYF
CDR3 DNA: TGTGCCAGCAGCCAAGGAGTCCAGCGGGGGCAAGAGACCCAGTACTTC

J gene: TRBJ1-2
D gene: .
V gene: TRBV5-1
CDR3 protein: CASSLETGGIYGYTF
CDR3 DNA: TGCGCCAGCAGCTTGGAGACGGGGGGCATCTATGGCTACACCTTC

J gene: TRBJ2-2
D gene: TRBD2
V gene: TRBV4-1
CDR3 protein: CASSQGPAAGSNTGELFF
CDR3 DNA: TGCGCCAGCAGCCAAGGTCCCGCAGCGGGGTCGAACACCGGGGAGCTGTTTTTT

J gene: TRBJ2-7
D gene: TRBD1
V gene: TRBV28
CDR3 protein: CASSLGQGDYEQYF
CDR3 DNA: TGTGCCAGCAGTCTGGGACAGGGAGACTACGAGCAGTACTTC

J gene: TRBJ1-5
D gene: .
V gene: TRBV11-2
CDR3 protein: CASSLSPDQPQHF
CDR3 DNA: TGTGCCAGCAGCTTATCCCCTGATCAGCCCCAGCATTTT

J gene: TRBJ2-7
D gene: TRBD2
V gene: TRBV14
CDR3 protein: CASSRPGGAGVREQYF
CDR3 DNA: TGTGCCAGCAGCCGACCAGGAGGAGCGGGAGTGCGCGAGCAGTACTTC

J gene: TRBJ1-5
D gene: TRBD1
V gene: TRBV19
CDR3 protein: CASSIELTGGRNQPQHF
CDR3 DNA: TGTGCCAGTAGTATAGAATTGACAGGGGGTAGGAATCAGCCCCAGCATTTT

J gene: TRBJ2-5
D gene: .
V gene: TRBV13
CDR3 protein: CASSLSVGETQYF
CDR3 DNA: TGTGCCAGCAGCTTAAGTGTCGGGGAGACCCAGTACTTC

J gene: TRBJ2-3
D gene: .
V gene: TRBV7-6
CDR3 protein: CASSFRSDTQYF
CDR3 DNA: TGTGCCAGCAGCTTCAGATCAGATACGCAGTATTTT

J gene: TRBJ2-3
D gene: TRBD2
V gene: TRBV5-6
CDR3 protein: CASSTGLSTDTQYF
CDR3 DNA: TGTGCCAGCAGCACGGGACTATCCACAGATACGCAGTATTTT

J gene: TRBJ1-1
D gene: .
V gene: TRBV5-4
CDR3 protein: CASSLGQDYTEAFF
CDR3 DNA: TGTGCCAGCAGCTTGGGGCAGGACTACACTGAAGCTTTCTTT

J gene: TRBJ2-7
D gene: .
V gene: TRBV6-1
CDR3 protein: CASSDRGPTPLVAPFKQYF
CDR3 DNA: TGTGCCAGCAGTGATCGAGGTCCAACGCCCCTTGTCGCCCCTTTCAAGCAGTACTTC

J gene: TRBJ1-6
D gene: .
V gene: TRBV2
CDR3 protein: CASSEGGPQGGSPLHF
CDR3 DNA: TGTGCCAGCAGTGAAGGGGGGCCGCAGGGTGGTTCACCCCTCCACTTT

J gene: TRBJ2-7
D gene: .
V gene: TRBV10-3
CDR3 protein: CAISQGASGDYEQYF
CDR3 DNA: TGTGCCATCTCGCAGGGGGCTAGCGGGGACTACGAGCAGTACTTC

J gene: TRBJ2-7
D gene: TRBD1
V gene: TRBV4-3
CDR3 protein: CASRPGTASSYEQYF
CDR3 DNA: TGCGCCAGCCGCCCTGGGACAGCGAGCTCCTACGAGCAGTACTTC

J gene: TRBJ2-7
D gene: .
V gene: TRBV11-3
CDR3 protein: CASSYGVRGEQYF
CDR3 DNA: TGTGCCAGCAGCTATGGGGTTCGGGGCGAGCAGTACTTC

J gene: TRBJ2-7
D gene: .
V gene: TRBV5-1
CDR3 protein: CASSLDGGSTYEQYF
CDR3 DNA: TGCGCCAGCAGCTTGGATGGCGGTTCTACCTACGAGCAGTACTTC

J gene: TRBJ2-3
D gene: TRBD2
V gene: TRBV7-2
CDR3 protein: CASSFQLAGRTDTQYF
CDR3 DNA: TGTGCCAGCAGCTTTCAATTAGCGGGGCGCACAGATACGCAGTATTTT

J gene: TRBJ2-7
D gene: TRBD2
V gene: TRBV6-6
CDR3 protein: CASSYAGVDEQYF
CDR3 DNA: TGTGCCAGCAGTTACGCGGGGGTCGACGAGCAGTACTTC

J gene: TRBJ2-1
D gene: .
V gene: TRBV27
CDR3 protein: CASSQAGLHYNEQFF
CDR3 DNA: TGTGCCAGCAGCCAGGCAGGACTACACTACAATGAGCAGTTCTTC

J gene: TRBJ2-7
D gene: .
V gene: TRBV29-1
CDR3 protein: CSAKGGGLDEQYF
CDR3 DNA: TGCAGCGCTAAGGGGGGGGGCTTAGACGAGCAGTACTTC

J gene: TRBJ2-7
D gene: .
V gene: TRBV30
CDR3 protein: CAWTPRTIVSEQYF
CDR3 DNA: TGTGCCTGGACCCCGAGGACTATTGTATCCGAGCAGTACTTC

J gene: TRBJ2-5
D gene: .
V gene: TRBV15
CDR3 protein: CATSRAGLLETQYF
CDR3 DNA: TGTGCCACCAGCAGGGCGGGATTGTTAGAGACCCAGTACTTC

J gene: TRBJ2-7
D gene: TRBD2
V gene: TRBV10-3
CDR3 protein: CAISDLRESYEQYF
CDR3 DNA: TGTGCCATCAGTGATTTGCGGGAGTCCTACGAGCAGTACTTC

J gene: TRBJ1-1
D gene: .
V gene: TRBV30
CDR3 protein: CAWSVGGNTEAFF
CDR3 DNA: TGTGCCTGGAGTGTAGGAGGGAACACTGAAGCTTTCTTT

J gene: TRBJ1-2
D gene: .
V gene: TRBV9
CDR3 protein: CASSVAPGANYGYTF
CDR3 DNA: TGTGCCAGCAGCGTAGCTCCGGGGGCTAACTATGGCTACACCTTC

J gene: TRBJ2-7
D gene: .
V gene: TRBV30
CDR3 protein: CAWTKTYEQYF
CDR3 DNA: TGTGCCTGGACAAAAACCTACGAGCAGTACTTC

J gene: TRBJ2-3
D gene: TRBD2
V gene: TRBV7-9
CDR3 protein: CASSATSGGALDTQYF
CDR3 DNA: TGTGCCAGCAGCGCAACTAGCGGGGGGGCCTTAGATACGCAGTATTTT

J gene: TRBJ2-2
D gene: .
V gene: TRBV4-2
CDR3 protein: CASKGQNTGELFF
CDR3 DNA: TGTGCCAGCAAAGGACAGAACACCGGGGAGCTGTTTTTT

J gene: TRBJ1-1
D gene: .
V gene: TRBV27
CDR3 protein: CASSLNRDGTEAFF
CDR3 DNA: TGTGCCAGCAGTTTAAACAGGGATGGGACTGAAGCTTTCTTT

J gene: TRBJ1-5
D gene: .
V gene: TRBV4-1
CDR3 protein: CASSQVTEEPQHF
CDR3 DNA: TGCGCCAGCAGCCAAGTTACAGAAGAGCCCCAGCATTTT

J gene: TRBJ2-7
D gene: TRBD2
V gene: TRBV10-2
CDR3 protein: CASTPTSGSYEQYF
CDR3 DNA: TGCGCCAGCACCCCGACTAGCGGGTCCTACGAGCAGTACTTC

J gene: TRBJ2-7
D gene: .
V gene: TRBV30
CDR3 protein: CAWMSQPGPRGQYF
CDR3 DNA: TGTGCCTGGATGTCACAGCCCGGACCCAGGGGGCAGTACTTC

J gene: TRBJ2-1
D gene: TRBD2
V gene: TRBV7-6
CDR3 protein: CASSSGLAGANEQFF
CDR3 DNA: TGTGCCAGCAGCTCGGGACTAGCGGGAGCAAATGAGCAGTTCTTC

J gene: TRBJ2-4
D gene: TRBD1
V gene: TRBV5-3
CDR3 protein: CARSLRKKDRVIQYF
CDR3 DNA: TGTGCCAGAAGCTTGAGGAAAAAGGACAGGGTCATTCAGTACTTC

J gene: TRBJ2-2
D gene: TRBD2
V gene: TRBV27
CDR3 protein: CASSPWTSGTPGELFF
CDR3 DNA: TGTGCCAGCAGTCCATGGACTAGCGGGACCCCCGGGGAGCTGTTTTTT

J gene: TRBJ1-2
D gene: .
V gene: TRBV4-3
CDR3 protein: CASSQDHSNYGYTF
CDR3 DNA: TGCGCCAGCAGCCAAGACCACAGTAACTATGGCTACACCTTC

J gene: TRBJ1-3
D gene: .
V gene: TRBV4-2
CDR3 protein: CASSRPQRGGDTIYF
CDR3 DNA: TGTGCCAGCAGCCGACCCCAGCGAGGGGGGGACACCATATATTTT

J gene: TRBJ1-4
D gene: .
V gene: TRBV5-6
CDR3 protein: CASSLGGPTNEKLFF
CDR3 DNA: TGTGCCAGCAGTTTGGGGGGGCCAACTAATGAAAAACTGTTTTTT

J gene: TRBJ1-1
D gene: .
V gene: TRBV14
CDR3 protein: CASSQVPGNTEAFF
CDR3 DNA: TGTGCCAGCAGCCAAGTACCAGGGAACACTGAAGCTTTCTTT

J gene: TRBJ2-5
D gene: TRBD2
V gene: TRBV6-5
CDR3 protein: CASSYEGGETQYF
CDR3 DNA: TGTGCCAGCAGTTACGAGGGAGGGGAGACCCAGTACTTC

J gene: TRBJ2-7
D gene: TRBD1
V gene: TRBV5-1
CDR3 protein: CASSSTGQPTYEQYF
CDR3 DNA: TGCGCCAGCAGCTCTACGGGACAGCCTACCTACGAGCAGTACTTC

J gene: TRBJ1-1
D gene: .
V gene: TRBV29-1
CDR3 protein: CSACRSGRGTEAFF
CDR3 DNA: TGCAGCGCCTGCCGCTCTGGGAGGGGCACTGAAGCTTTCTTT

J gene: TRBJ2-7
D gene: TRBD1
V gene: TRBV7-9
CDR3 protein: CASRSGQAGSYEQYF
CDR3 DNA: TGTGCCAGCAGGTCCGGACAGGCCGGCTCCTACGAGCAGTACTTC